Listed here are 15 T cell receptor beta chains from one sample, sequenced in a study of T cells after yellow fever vaccination. One entry per CDR3 protein results from TCRdb running MiXCR on the 5' RACE reads. The data contain around 590,000 distinct CDR3 sequences, 12% of them singletons. The starting material was PBMCs, obtained on the day of the yellow fever booster vaccination. Receptors were obtained from a man aged 30-40 years who received the YFV17D yellow fever vaccine.

This clonotype turned up a few times. V and J are TRBV6-1 and TRBJ1-2; 10 bases map to TRBD1. In germline, CDR1 is MNHNS, CDR2 SASEGT. Unmatched junction bases numbered 5, after V lost 6 bases and J lost 4 bases. The CDR3 runs to 14 residues. As DNA, the CDR3 is TGTGCCAGCAGCCAGGGACAGGGGTCCTATGGCTACACCTTC. This encodes CASSQGQGSYGYTF.

CDR3 protein: CASRTSGRSNEQFF. In DNA, the CDR3 is TGTGCCAGCAGAACTAGCGGGAGGTCCAATGAGCAGTTCTTC. This chain uses TRBV6-4 with TRBJ2-1, with 12 bases aligning to TRBD2. This CDR3 comprises 14 residues. Germline-derived CDR1 and CDR2 are MRHNA and SNTAGT. J gave up 6 bases and V 6 bases, and 3 bases lay outside the gene matches.

The V call is TRBV6-5, the J call TRBJ1-2; D might be TRBD1 (5 bases). This CDR3 contains 18 residues. Trimming cost V 1 base and J 0 bases, with 18 bases left between them. Germline V gene lookup returns CDR1 MNHEY and CDR2 SVGAGI. For the CDR3, the DNA is TGTGCCAGCAGTTACTACCGGGACGGACGCCGATCTAACTATGGCTACACCTTC. Translation gives CASSYYRDGRRSNYGYTF.

This clonotype turned up a few times. With a much larger clone just one base away, this may be a read error. The chain links TRBV2 to TRBJ2-2; D call uncertain. Germline CDR1 SNHLY, CDR2 FYNNEI. The CDR3 length is 11 residues. With 6 bases removed from V and 4 bases from J, the gap between germline ends came to 3 bases. The CDR3 spells CASRPTGELFF. The CDR3, as DNA: TGTGCCAGCAGACCCACCGGGGAGCTGTTTTTT.

This clonotype was counted only a few times. The rearrangement links TRBV7-2 to TRBJ2-1; D is tentatively TRBD1 or TRBD2 (5 bases each). CDR1 SGHTA and CDR2 FQGNSA come from the germline V gene. Deletions cut 8 bases from V and 2 bases from J, with 13 bases between. The CDR3 contains 14 residues. CDR3: CASVQEVTYNEQFF. In nucleotides, the CDR3 is TGTGCCAGCGTACAGGAGGTTACCTACAATGAGCAGTTCTTC.

This clonotype was seen a few times. The rearrangement links TRBV12-3 or TRBV12-4 to TRBJ2-1; either TRBD1 or TRBD2 may fit D (5 bases each). This CDR3 has 14 amino acids. V was trimmed by 3 bases and J by 8 bases, leaving 14 bases between them. The CDR3 protein is CASSFGTANDEQFF. The CDR3 nucleotides are TGTGCCAGCAGTTTCGGGACCGCGAACGATGAGCAGTTCTTC.

The rearrangement uses TRBV19 and TRBJ2-7; tentative D call: TRBD2 (6 bases). The CDR3 totals 15 residues. V dropped 6 bases and J dropped 1 base, with 16 bases sitting between them. In germline, CDR1 is LNHDA, CDR2 SQIVND (reference sequence). CDR3 amino acids: CASRSAGLRSYEQYF. For the CDR3, the DNA is TGTGCCAGTAGGAGCGCGGGACTGAGGTCCTACGAGCAGTACTTC.

The V and J genes are TRBV30 and TRBJ2-7; D remains ambiguous. The germline CDR1 and CDR2 sequences are GTSNPN and SVGIG (reference sequence). The CDR3 is 13 residues long. The germline V and J ends were trimmed by 0 bases and 0 bases, with 6 bases remaining between them. The CDR3 reads CAWSVESSYEQYF. The CDR3 nucleotides read TGTGCCTGGAGTGTAGAGAGCTCCTACGAGCAGTACTTC.

This chain joins TRBV6-1 and TRBJ2-7, with D maybe TRBD2 (6 bases). Trimming took 5 bases from V and 3 from J, leaving 14 bases between them. Germline CDR1 MNHNS, CDR2 SASEGT. This CDR3 has 14 amino acids. Written as DNA, the CDR3 is TGTGCCAGCAGTCTAGCGCTACCACTCTACGAGCAGTACTTC. Amino acids: CASSLALPLYEQYF.

The V call is TRBV28, the J call TRBJ2-1, with TRBD2 matching 8 bases. The CDR3 is 19 amino acids. Per germline, CDR1 MDHEN and CDR2 SYDVKM. The trim removed 8 bases at V and 3 bases at J, leaving 21 bases unmatched. The DNA for the CDR3 is TGTGCCAGCGAGAGGTTGTCGGTTAGCGGGGAGTTGGGCTACAATGAGCAGTTCTTC. Translating it yields CASERLSVSGELGYNEQFF. Drawing the rest from reference TRBV28 and TRBJ2-1, the complete variable domain is DVKVTQSSRYLVKRTGEKVFLECVQDMDHENMFWYRQDPGLGLRLIYFSYDVKMKEKGDIPEGYSVSREKKERFSLILESASTNQTSMYLCASERLSVSGELGYNEQFFGPGTRLTVL.

For this clonotype: At one boundary the junction diverges from the germline segment, which might be a read error. J is TRBJ2-5 and V is TRBV7-2; D is uncertain. CDR1 and CDR2 (germline): SGHTA, FQGNSA. The CDR3 is 12 amino acids. The CDR3 loop is CASSLYQGTQYF. The CDR3 DNA follows: TGTGCCAGCAGCTTATACCAAGGGACCCAGTACTTC.

The rearrangement joins TRBV4-3 to TRBJ2-1, with TRBD2 matching over 10 bases. Germline values: CDR1 LGHNA, CDR2 YSLEER. Trimming removed 4 bases from V and 8 bases from J; junction bases left unmatched: 5. The length of the CDR3 is 14 residues. The CDR3 spells CASSRLAGAHEQFF. CDR3 DNA sequence: TGCGCCAGCAGCCGCCTAGCGGGAGCGCATGAGCAGTTCTTC.

This clonotype was recorded many times. The chain combines TRBV5-6 with TRBJ1-2; perhaps TRBD1 as D (5 bases). This CDR3 spans 15 amino acids. V was clipped by 4 bases and J by 3 bases, with 16 bases between them. Germline V gives CDR1 SGHDT, CDR2 YYEEEE. This chain's CDR3 is CASSRGTRADYGYTF. For the CDR3, the DNA is TGTGCCAGCAGCCGAGGCACCAGGGCTGACTATGGCTACACCTTC.

This clonotype was counted only a few times. V is TRBV7-2 and J is TRBJ2-1; TRBD2 matches 13 bases. Germline CDR1 SGHTA, CDR2 FQGNSA. The junction had 10 bases not matched to a gene; V was cut back by 5 bases and J by 9 bases. The CDR3 length is 16 residues. Written as DNA, the CDR3 is TGTGCCAGCAGCCATCGGACTAGCGGGAGAAGGGGTGAGCAGTTCTTC. Residues: CASSHRTSGRRGEQFF.

The CDR3 loop reads CASRELGYGYTF. CDR3 DNA sequence: TGTGCCTCGAGGGAATTGGGCTATGGCTACACCTTC. The genes are TRBV12-3 or TRBV12-4 and TRBJ1-2; no definite D call. V was clipped by 11 bases and J by 4 bases, with 14 bases between them. CDR3 length equals 12 residues.